This is a list of T cell receptor beta chains from one sample in a study of cytomegalovirus exposure and HLA in healthy donors. Clones were read by immunoSEQ multiplex PCR, and TCRdb kept only the in-frame ones, dropping some. The data show fewer than 140,000 clones, roughly 76% seen once. Sequenced input: PBMCs. The receptors were gathered from a woman between 50 and 59 years old in good health and CMV-seropositive. The CDR3 runs from the conserved cysteine through the conserved F or W. Fields, in order: V gene, clone size, J gene, D gene, CDR3 protein, CDR3 DNA. The D gene is left open where the match is weak. Size tells how often a clone was seen (once, few, many) or the class of an expanded clone, and some rows leave it out.

TRBV7-3	NA	TRBJ2-3	TRBD2	CASSLAGGRVTPDTQYF	TGTGCCAGCAGTCTAGCGGGGGGGCGGGTTACCCCAGATACGCAGTATTTT
TRBV9	NA	TRBJ2-3	TRBD2	CASSAPGSGGATDTQYF	TGTGCCAGCAGCGCACCTGGAAGCGGGGGGGCCACAGATACGCAGTATTTT
TRBV9	NA	TRBJ1-3	TRBD1	CASSAGQGEGNTIYF	TGTGCCAGCAGCGCCGGACAGGGAGAAGGAAACACCATATATTTT
TRBV9	NA	TRBJ2-3	NA	CASSDRASTDTQYF	TGTGCCAGCAGCGACAGAGCTAGCACAGATACGCAGTATTTT
TRBV28	once	TRBJ2-7	NA	CASSFNRVAYEQYF	TGTGCCAGCAGTTTTAACAGGGTGGCCTACGAGCAGTACTTC
TRBV18	NA	TRBJ1-5	TRBD1	CASSSKTGNNQPQHF	TGTGCCAGCTCATCCAAGACAGGGAACAATCAGCCCCAGCATTTT
TRBV28	NA	TRBJ1-3	NA	CASSLSSQYRNTIYF	TGTGCCAGCAGTTTATCGTCACAGTATAGAAACACCATATATTTT
TRBV5-8	once	TRBJ1-2	TRBD1	CASSRDQGAYGYTF	TGTGCCAGCAGCAGAGATCAGGGGGCGTATGGCTACACCTTC
TRBV5-4	NA	TRBJ1-2	TRBD1	CASSLTTGANYGYTF	TGTGCCAGCAGCTTAACGACAGGGGCCAACTATGGCTACACCTTC
TRBV6-4	NA	TRBJ2-2	TRBD1	CASSSGQGANTGELFF	TGTGCCAGCAGTTCTGGACAGGGGGCAAACACCGGGGAGCTGTTTTTT
TRBV28	NA	TRBJ1-1	TRBD1	CASSLQGANTEAFF	TGTGCCAGCAGTCTCCAGGGGGCGAACACTGAAGCTTTCTTT
TRBV11-2	NA	TRBJ2-7	NA	CASSLDRRGEQYF	TGTGCCAGCAGCTTAGATAGAAGGGGCGAGCAGTACTTC
TRBV11-3	NA	TRBJ2-6	NA	CASSPRTGVSGANVLTF	TGTGCCAGCAGCCCCCGGACGGGAGTATCTGGGGCCAACGTCCTGACTTTC